The rows below give T cell receptor beta chains drawn from one sample of a study of blood T cell repertoires in COVID-19. Sequenced by immunoSEQ multiplex PCR; TCRdb stores in-frame clones only, minus some. This table holds almost 90,000 clones, around 90% found once. Material: peripheral blood. Every receptor here comes from a man between 18 and 35 years old with COVID-19, enrolled during active disease. CDR3s include the opening cysteine and the closing phenylalanine or tryptophan. D genes are given only for firm matches. The size entry is marked missing in some rows and otherwise reads once, few, many or a size class.

clone size: -
V gene: TRBV28
J gene: TRBJ1-2
D gene: -
CDR3 DNA: TGTGCCAGCAGTTTGTGGGGAATCCAGGGTGCCCAGTTCAGCTACACCTTC
CDR3 protein: CASSLWGIQGAQFSYTF

clone size: once
V gene: TRBV2
J gene: TRBJ1-1
D gene: -
CDR3 DNA: TGTGCCAGTTACTTACGGTTGAAAGCTTTCTTT
CDR3 protein: CASYLRLKAFF

clone size: -
V gene: TRBV27
J gene: TRBJ2-3
D gene: TRBD2
CDR3 DNA: TGTGCCAGCAGTCTCTACGGACTAGCGGGAGCCACAGATACGCAGTATTTT
CDR3 protein: CASSLYGLAGATDTQYF

clone size: -
V gene: TRBV7-9
J gene: TRBJ2-3
D gene: TRBD2
CDR3 DNA: TGTGCCATCTCCTTCAGCGGGGCTAGCACAGATACGCAGTATTTT
CDR3 protein: CAISFSGASTDTQYF

clone size: once
V gene: TRBV11-2
J gene: TRBJ1-3
D gene: -
CDR3 DNA: TGTGCCAGCGCCCACGGAACATTCACAGGAAGAAACACCATATATTTT
CDR3 protein: CASAHGTFTGRNTIYF

clone size: once
V gene: TRBV11-2
J gene: TRBJ2-7
D gene: TRBD2
CDR3 DNA: TGTGCCAGCAGCTTCCCTCGGTGGGAGGGAAGCGAGCAGTACTTC
CDR3 protein: CASSFPRWEGSEQYF

clone size: -
V gene: TRBV30
J gene: TRBJ1-1
D gene: -
CDR3 DNA: TGTGCCTGGAGACAAAACACTGAAGCTTTCTTT
CDR3 protein: CAWRQNTEAFF

clone size: -
V gene: TRBV30
J gene: TRBJ2-5
D gene: -
CDR3 DNA: TGTGCCTGGAGTTTTATTGCGTCCCGGGAGACCCAGTACTTC
CDR3 protein: CAWSFIASRETQYF

clone size: -
V gene: TRBV6-2/TRBV6-3
J gene: TRBJ2-7
D gene: -
CDR3 DNA: TGTGCCAGCAGTTCACCCGGGACACCCTCCTACGAGCAGTACTTC
CDR3 protein: CASSSPGTPSYEQYF

clone size: -
V gene: TRBV28
J gene: TRBJ2-1
D gene: -
CDR3 DNA: TGTGCCAGCAGACAAGTCAATGAGCAGTTCTTC
CDR3 protein: CASRQVNEQFF

clone size: many
V gene: TRBV19
J gene: TRBJ2-1
D gene: TRBD2
CDR3 DNA: TGTGCCAGTAGTACCGAGGGACTAGCGTACAATGAGCAGTTCTTC
CDR3 protein: CASSTEGLAYNEQFF

clone size: -
V gene: TRBV4-1
J gene: TRBJ2-5
D gene: -
CDR3 DNA: TGCGCCAGCAGCCAATCCCAGTACCGCCGCGCCTCAGGGGCGGTGGAGGAGACCCAGTACTTC
CDR3 protein: CASSQSQYRRASGAVEETQYF

clone size: -
V gene: TRBV28
J gene: TRBJ1-4
D gene: TRBD1
CDR3 DNA: TGTGCCACTACCTGGGACAGGGGTGAAAAACTGTTTTTT
CDR3 protein: CATTWDRGEKLFF

clone size: -
V gene: TRBV14
J gene: TRBJ2-7
D gene: TRBD2
CDR3 DNA: TGTGCCAGCAGCCAAGAGACTAGCGGGTCCTACGAGCAGTACTTC
CDR3 protein: CASSQETSGSYEQYF

clone size: -
V gene: TRBV11-2
J gene: TRBJ2-7
D gene: -
CDR3 DNA: TGTGCCAGCAGCCCCGATGGGGGCCTTTACGAGCAGTACTTC
CDR3 protein: CASSPDGGLYEQYF

clone size: once
V gene: TRBV13
J gene: TRBJ1-2
D gene: -
CDR3 DNA: TGTGCCAGCAGCTTAAGACCCGGGGGCTATGGCTACACCTTC
CDR3 protein: CASSLRPGGYGYTF

clone size: -
V gene: TRBV4-3
J gene: TRBJ2-1
D gene: TRBD1
CDR3 DNA: TGCGCCAGCAGCCAAGGTGTCAGGACAGGGGTGGAGGATGAGCAGTTCTTC
CDR3 protein: CASSQGVRTGVEDEQFF

clone size: -
V gene: TRBV5-1
J gene: TRBJ2-7
D gene: TRBD1
CDR3 DNA: TGCGCCAGCAGCTTTGCCGTCAGGGGGTACGAGCAGTACTTC
CDR3 protein: CASSFAVRGYEQYF